This TCR beta chain was captured in a study of beta chain features in type 1 diabetes. Study observations and caveats: All four CD4+ subsets of Type 1 diabetes patients contained TCRB CDR3s that were moderately but significantly shorter. Type 1 diabetes patients had VDJ junctions that carried fewer insertions and more deletions.

Isolated RNA was reverse transcribed in full, so expressed TCRB transcripts were sequenced. Profiling relied on immunoSEQ multiplex PCR, and the TCRdb table lists in-frame clones only, not all of them. The sample includes under 150,000 clones, 6.9% of them seen just once. This clone has only a few counts. Antigen: not known. V was pared by 6 bases and J by 9 bases, with 8 bases of the junction left unmatched. Per germline, CDR1 SGHVS and CDR2 FNYEAQ. The CDR3 contains 12 residues. The chain has TRBV7-6 and TRBJ2-7, with 7 bases aligning to TRBD1. This receptor was obtained from a woman aged 25-40 years in good health. Material: central memory CD4+ T cells from blood. CDR3: CASSQTGSGQYF. CDR3 in DNA: TGTGCCAGCAGTCAGACAGGGTCTGGGCAGTACTTC.